This entry concerns a single T cell receptor beta chain. This entry comes from a study of long-term antiretroviral therapy in people with HIV. Sequencing used immunoSEQ v3.0 at survey level. The method was immunoSEQ multiplex PCR; TCRdb's version includes in-frame clones alone and lacks a portion of them. Altogether 15,000 to 20,000 clones are present, approximately 90% being singletons, with the ten largest covering about 4%. Trimming took 3 bases from V and 7 from J, leaving 12 bases between them. Germline assignment: CDR1 MDHEN and CDR2 SYDVKM. The CDR3 consists of 13 residues. The chain links TRBV28 to TRBJ1-2; weak D call: TRBD1 (5 bases). This sample comprised unsorted PBMCs, obtained 2.1 years after starting antiretroviral therapy. The source of this sequence is a young man with HIV. CDR3 residues: CASSLGPVAGYTF. The DNA for the CDR3 is TGTGCCAGCAGTTTGGGACCGGTAGCTGGCTACACCTTC.